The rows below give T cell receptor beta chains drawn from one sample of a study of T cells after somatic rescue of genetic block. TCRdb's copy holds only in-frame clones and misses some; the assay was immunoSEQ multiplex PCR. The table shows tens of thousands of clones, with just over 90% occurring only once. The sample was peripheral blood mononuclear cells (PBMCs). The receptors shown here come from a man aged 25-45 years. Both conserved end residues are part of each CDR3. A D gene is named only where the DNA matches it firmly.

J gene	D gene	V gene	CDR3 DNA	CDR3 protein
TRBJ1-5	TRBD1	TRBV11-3	TGTGCCAGCAGCTTAGGACGTTCAGGGGGCGCGCATCAGCCCCAGCATTTT	CASSLGRSGGAHQPQHF
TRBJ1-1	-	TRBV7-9	TGTGCCAGCAGCTTAGGGAGTGCCACTGAAGCTTTCTTT	CASSLGSATEAFF
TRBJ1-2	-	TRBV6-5	TGTGCCAGCAGCCGGGAGGGGACAATGAGGGGCTACACCTTC	CASSREGTMRGYTF
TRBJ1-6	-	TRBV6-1	TGTGCCAGCAGTGAAGGGAATTCACCCCTCCACTTT	CASSEGNSPLHF
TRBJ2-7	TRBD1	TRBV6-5	TGTGCCAGCAGTTACTCGGGACAGGGGGGGTACGAGCAGTACTTC	CASSYSGQGGYEQYF
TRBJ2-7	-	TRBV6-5	TGTGCCAGCAGTTACGGGACACCTTTTTCCTACGAGCAGTACTTC	CASSYGTPFSYEQYF
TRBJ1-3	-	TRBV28	TGTGCCAGCAGAGACAGTCTTCCTGGAAACACCATATATTTT	CASRDSLPGNTIYF
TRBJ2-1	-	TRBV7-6	TGTGCCAGCAGCTTAGAACAGGTGTTCTCCTACAATGAGCAGTTCTTC	CASSLEQVFSYNEQFF
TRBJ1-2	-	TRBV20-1	TGCAGTGCTTCCGACAGCCATGGCTACACCTTC	CSASDSHGYTF
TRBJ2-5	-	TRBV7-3	TGTGCCAGCAGCGCAGGGGATCAAGAGACCCAGTACTTC	CASSAGDQETQYF